The 8 T cell receptor beta chains listed next were all sequenced from one sample in a study of CD8+CD57+ T cells in acquired aplastic anemia. The template used for profiling TCR beta VDJ and CDR3 was genomic DNA. TCRdb re-derived calls from the reads in MiXCR, one entry per CDR3 protein. The table has about 170,000 distinct CDR3 sequences, under 75% seen once. Sequenced input: sorted CD4+, CD8+, or CD8+CD57+ T cells (not recorded which) from PBMCs. The receptor set was obtained from a human donor in good health.

V gene TRBV7-9 combines with J gene TRBJ2-7; 8 nucleotides align to TRBD2. Unmatched junction bases numbered 5, after V lost 3 bases and J lost 4 bases. The CDR3 extends over 14 amino acids. Germline-derived CDR1 and CDR2 are SEHNR and FQNEAQ (reference sequence). The CDR3 reads CASSFGLALYEQYF. As DNA, the CDR3 is TGTGCCAGCAGCTTCGGACTAGCTTTATACGAGCAGTACTTC.

On this clonotype itself: This may be a read error: a much more frequent sequence differs by one nucleotide. The V and J genes are TRBV6-6 and TRBJ2-3; D is possibly TRBD2 (5 bases). CDR1 is MNHNY, CDR2 SVGAGI, per germline (reference sequence). The ends were cut back, 2 bases at V and 3 bases at J, with 9 bases in the middle. The CDR3 is 14 amino acids. CDR3 residues: CASSYAGLTDTQYF. CDR3 nucleotides: TGTGCCAGCAGTTACGCGGGCCTGACAGATACGCAGTATTTT.

This chain uses TRBV20-1 with TRBJ1-1; D gene ambiguous. The germline V gene encodes CDR1 DFQATT and CDR2 SNEGSKA (reference sequence). V was pared by 1 base and J by 8 bases, with 5 bases between. This CDR3 has 10 residues. Here the CDR3 reads CSARAMEAFF. Here the CDR3 DNA reads TGCAGTGCTAGAGCTATGGAAGCTTTCTTT.

The chain employs TRBV7-7 and TRBJ2-7; 7 bases match TRBD2. Looked up from germline, CDR1 is SSHAT and CDR2 is FNYEAQ (reference sequence). The length of the CDR3 is 13 residues. V was pared by 5 bases and J by 5 bases, with 6 bases of the junction left unmatched. CDR3 residues: CASSPFAGDEQYF. DNA for the CDR3: TGTGCCAGCAGCCCTTTTGCGGGGGACGAGCAGTACTTC.

This clonotype came up many times. The CDR3 coding sequence is TGTGCCAGCAGTGAAGCAGGAGGGAGATATTCACCCCTCCACTTT. It yields the protein CASSEAGGRYSPLHF. V usage is TRBV2 and J usage is TRBJ1-6, with D hard to call. Deletions cut 0 bases from V and 8 bases from J, with 11 bases between. Germline loops: CDR1 SNHLY, CDR2 FYNNEI. The CDR3 has 15 amino acids.

V usage is TRBV9 and J usage is TRBJ1-3; no clear D. Germline V gene sequence: CDR1 SGDLS, CDR2 YYNGEE. The CDR3 is 12 amino acids. The ends were cut back, 4 bases at V and 8 bases at J, with 10 bases in the middle. CDR3 region: CASSTVGDTIYF. DNA for the CDR3: TGTGCCAGCAGCACTGTCGGGGACACCATATATTTT.

This clonotype was found once. The junction departs from germline at one end; a sequencing error may be responsible. The chain is built from TRBV7-9 and TRBJ1-1; the match to TRBD1 covers 8 bases. The CDR3 extends over 16 amino acids. Germline V gives CDR1 SEHNR, CDR2 FQNEAQ (reference sequence). CDR3 DNA sequence: TGCGCCAGCAGCCAAGGGGTGGACAGGGTTGGTTCTGAAGCTTTCTTT. Its protein is CASSQGVDRVGSEAFF.

This sequence joins TRBV24-1 and TRBJ1-1; D ambiguous. The CDR3 runs to 13 residues. V lost 9 bases and J 4 bases, leaving 14 bases between the germline ends. The V gene's germline CDR1 is KGHDR and CDR2 SFDVKD. The CDR3 loop reads CATQLASSTEAFF. In DNA, the CDR3 is TGTGCCACCCAGCTCGCGTCGAGCACTGAAGCTTTCTTT.